A selection of T cell receptor beta chains follows, all from one sample in a study of blood T cell repertoires in COVID-19. The data were produced by immunoSEQ multiplex PCR, yet TCRdb's version contains in-frame clones alone and is incomplete. This table holds some 100,000 clones, around 90% found once. Sample: peripheral blood. All receptors come from a woman aged 60-70 years with acute or convalescent COVID-19. Each CDR3 is given with its conserved first and last residue. A D gene is named only where the DNA matches it firmly. Size is omitted from some rows. Given values are once, few, many or a class for expanded clones.

TRBD2	TRBV5-1	once	TRBJ2-1	15	CASSLRLAGDNEQFF	TGCGCCAGCAGCCTCCGACTAGCGGGAGACAATGAGCAGTTCTTC
.	TRBV7-8	few	TRBJ1-2	16	CASSLAGGAGSYGYTF	TGTGCCAGCAGCTTAGCGGGTGGGGCGGGAAGCTATGGCTACACCTTC
.	TRBV7-2	.	TRBJ2-1	13	CASSLALHNEQFF	TGTGCCAGCAGCTTAGCCCTCCACAATGAGCAGTTCTTC
.	TRBV5-1	.	TRBJ1-1	15	CASSLGGQLNTEAFF	TGCGCCAGCAGCTTGGGGGGACAACTGAACACTGAAGCTTTCTTT
.	TRBV19	.	TRBJ1-2	15	CASSSYGEVNYGYTF	TGTGCCAGTAGTTCCTACGGAGAAGTCAACTATGGCTACACCTTC
TRBD2	TRBV5-8	.	TRBJ2-3	15	CASSFGLAGVDTQYF	TGTGCCAGCAGCTTTGGATTAGCGGGAGTAGATACGCAGTATTTT
.	TRBV9	.	TRBJ2-5	15	CASSLSGTTKETQYF	TGTGCCAGCAGCCTCTCCGGGACAACAAAAGAGACCCAGTACTTC
TRBD1	TRBV6-5	.	TRBJ1-4	14	CASRRWTGDEKLFF	TGTGCCAGCCGGCGATGGACAGGAGATGAAAAACTGTTTTTT
TRBD2	TRBV10-3	.	TRBJ2-2	16	CAIATSGRLGTGELFF	TGTGCCATCGCGACTAGCGGGAGGCTGGGCACCGGGGAGCTGTTTTTT
.	TRBV6-5	.	TRBJ1-5	13	CASKDGSNQPQHF	TGTGCCAGCAAAGACGGGAGCAATCAGCCCCAGCATTTT
.	TRBV19	.	TRBJ2-3	13	CASSKPSLDTQYF	TGTGCCAGTAGTAAGCCTAGTCTGGATACGCAGTATTTT
TRBD2	TRBV27	.	TRBJ2-2	17	CASNSNSGRAGTGELFF	TGTGCCAGCAACTCCAATAGCGGGAGGGCCGGAACCGGGGAGCTGTTTTTT
TRBD1	TRBV24-1	.	TRBJ2-3	14	CATSDSRGLDTQYF	TGTGCCACCAGTGATTCCAGGGGGCTGGATACGCAGTATTTT
.	TRBV6-5	.	TRBJ1-2	14	CASSTGMANYGYTF	TGTGCCAGCAGTACAGGGATGGCTAACTATGGCTACACCTTC
TRBD2	TRBV3-1/TRBV3-2	.	TRBJ2-5	16	CASSQAGREGQETQYF	TGTGCCAGCAGCCAAGCGGGGCGGGAGGGCCAAGAGACCCAGTACTTC
TRBD1	TRBV25-1	.	TRBJ1-1	15	CASSESTGGNTEAFF	TGTGCCAGCAGTGAATCTACAGGGGGCAATACTGAAGCTTTCTTT